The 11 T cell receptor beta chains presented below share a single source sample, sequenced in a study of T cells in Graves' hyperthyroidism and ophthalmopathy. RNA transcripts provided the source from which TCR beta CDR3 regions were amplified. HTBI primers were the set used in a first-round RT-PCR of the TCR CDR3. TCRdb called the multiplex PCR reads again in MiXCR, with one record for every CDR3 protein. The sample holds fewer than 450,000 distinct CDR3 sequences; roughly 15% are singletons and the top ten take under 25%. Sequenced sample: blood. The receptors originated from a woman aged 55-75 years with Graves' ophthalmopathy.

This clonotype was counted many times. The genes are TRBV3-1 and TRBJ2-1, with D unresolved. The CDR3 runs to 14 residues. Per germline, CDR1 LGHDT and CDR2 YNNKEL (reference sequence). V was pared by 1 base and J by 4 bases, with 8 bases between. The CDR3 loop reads CASSQVGRYNEQFF. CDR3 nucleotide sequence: TGTGCCAGCAGCCAAGTCGGGCGGTACAATGAGCAGTTCTTC.

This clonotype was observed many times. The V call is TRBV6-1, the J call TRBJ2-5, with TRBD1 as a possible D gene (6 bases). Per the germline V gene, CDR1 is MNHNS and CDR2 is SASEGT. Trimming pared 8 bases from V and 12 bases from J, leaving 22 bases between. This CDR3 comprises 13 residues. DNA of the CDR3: TGTGCCAGCCGGGACACAAGGGAAGGAGTCGAGTACTTC. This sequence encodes CASRDTREGVEYF.

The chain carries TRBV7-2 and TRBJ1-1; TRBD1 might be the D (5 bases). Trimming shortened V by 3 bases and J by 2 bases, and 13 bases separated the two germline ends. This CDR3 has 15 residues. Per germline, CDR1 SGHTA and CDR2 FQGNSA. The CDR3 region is CASSFPDKYNTEAFF. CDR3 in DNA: TGTGCCAGCAGCTTCCCGGACAAGTATAACACTGAAGCTTTCTTT.

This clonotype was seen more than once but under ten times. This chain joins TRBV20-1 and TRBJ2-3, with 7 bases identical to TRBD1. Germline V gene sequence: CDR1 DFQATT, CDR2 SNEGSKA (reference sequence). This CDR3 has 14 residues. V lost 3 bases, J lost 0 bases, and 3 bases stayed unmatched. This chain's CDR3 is CSARDRLSTDTQYF. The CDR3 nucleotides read TGCAGTGCTAGGGACAGGTTGAGCACAGATACGCAGTATTTT.

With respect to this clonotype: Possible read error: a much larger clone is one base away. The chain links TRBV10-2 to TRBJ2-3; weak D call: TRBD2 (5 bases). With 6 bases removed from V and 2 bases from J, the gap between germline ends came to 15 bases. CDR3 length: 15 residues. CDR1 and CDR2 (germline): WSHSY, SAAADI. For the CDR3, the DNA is TGCGCCAGCAGAATAAACGGACTTTCCACAGATACGCAGTATTTT. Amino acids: CASRINGLSTDTQYF.

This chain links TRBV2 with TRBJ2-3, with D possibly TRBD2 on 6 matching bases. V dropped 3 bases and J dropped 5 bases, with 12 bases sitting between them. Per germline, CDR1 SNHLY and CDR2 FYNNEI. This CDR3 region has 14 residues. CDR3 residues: CASSEGRRGDTQYF. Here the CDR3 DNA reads TGTGCCAGCAGTGAGGGGCGGCGGGGAGATACGCAGTATTTT.

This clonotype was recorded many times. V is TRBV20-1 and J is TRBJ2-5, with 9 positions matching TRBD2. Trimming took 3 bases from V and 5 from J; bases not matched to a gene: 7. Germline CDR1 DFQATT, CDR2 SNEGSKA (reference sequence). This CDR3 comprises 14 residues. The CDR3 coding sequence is TGCAGTGCTAGTGAGGTAGCGGGAGTGGAGACCCAGTACTTC. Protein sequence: CSASEVAGVETQYF.

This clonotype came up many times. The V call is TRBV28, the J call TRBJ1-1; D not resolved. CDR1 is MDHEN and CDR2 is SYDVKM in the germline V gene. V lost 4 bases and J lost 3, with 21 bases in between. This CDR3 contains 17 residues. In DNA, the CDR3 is TGTGCCAGCAGTTATATTAGAGATAGGGAAGGGTACACTGAAGCTTTCTTT. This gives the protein CASSYIRDREGYTEAFF.

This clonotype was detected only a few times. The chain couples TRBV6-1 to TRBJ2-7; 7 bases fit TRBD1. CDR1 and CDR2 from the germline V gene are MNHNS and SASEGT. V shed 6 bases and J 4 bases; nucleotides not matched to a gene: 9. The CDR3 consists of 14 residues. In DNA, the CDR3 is TGTGCCAGCAGCCCTAGACAGGGAAAATACGAGCAGTACTTC. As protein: CASSPRQGKYEQYF.

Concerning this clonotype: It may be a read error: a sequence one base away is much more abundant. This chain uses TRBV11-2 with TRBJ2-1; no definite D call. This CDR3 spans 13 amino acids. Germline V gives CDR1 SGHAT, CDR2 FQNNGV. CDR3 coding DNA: TGTGCCAGCAGCCCCGCCTCCTACGATGAGCAGTTCTTC. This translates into CASSPASYDEQFF.

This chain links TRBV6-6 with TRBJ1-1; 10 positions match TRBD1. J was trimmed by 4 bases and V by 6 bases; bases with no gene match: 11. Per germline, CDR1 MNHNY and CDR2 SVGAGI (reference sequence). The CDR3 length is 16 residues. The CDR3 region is CASRPVGQGVVTEAFF. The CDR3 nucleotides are TGTGCCAGCAGACCCGTAGGACAGGGGGTGGTCACTGAAGCTTTCTTT.